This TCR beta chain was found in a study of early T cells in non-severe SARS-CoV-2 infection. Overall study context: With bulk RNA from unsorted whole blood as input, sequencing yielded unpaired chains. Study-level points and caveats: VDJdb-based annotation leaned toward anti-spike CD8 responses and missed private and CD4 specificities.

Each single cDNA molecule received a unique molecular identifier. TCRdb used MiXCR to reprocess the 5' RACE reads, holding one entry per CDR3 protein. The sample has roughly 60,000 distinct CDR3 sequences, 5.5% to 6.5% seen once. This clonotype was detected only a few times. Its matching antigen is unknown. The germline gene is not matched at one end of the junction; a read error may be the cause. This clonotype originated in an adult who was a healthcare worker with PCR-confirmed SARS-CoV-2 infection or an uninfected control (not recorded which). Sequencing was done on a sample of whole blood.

The CDR3 region is CASSLREGQNIQYF. In DNA, the CDR3 is TGTGCTAGCAGCTTAAGGGAGGGGCAAAACATTCAGTACTTC. V usage is TRBV7-7 and J usage is TRBJ2-4, with 7 bases lining up with TRBD2. The CDR3 has 14 residues. Germline assignment: CDR1 SSHAT and CDR2 FNYEAQ (reference sequence).